This T cell receptor beta chain was documented in a study of blood T cell repertoires in COVID-19 (TCRdb year 2020). Regarding the research as a whole: Samples covering the acute and convalescent phases of COVID-19 were provided by collaborators in the United States, Italy and Spain. The prospective study material was composed of cDNA or gDNA derived from T cells, B-cell-depleted T cells, or PBMCs. Deeply sampled blood TCRbeta repertoires from subjects exposed to, actively infected with, or recovered from COVID-19 were included in the dataset. A freely available public database, intended as a resource for researchers studying the immune response to SARS-CoV-2, is where the repertoires were released. The samples were drawn from two sources: the first 160 participants of the ongoing ImmuneRACE study, and fewer than 1,500 subjects contributed by 6 global collaborators. A de-identified subject ID, COVID-19 status, age in years and sex were almost always included in the sample metadata. HLA class I and class II types, where available, came from metadata supplied by the sample provider rather than from assay-based typing. Study-wide findings and limitations: The quantity of clinical and demographic metadata differed by source and by participant and was supplied without curation.

TCRbeta CDR3 regions were amplified from genomic DNA using the immunoSEQ Assay, a bias-controlled multiplex PCR. Turning to the authors' computational methods: The number of nucleated cells in each sample was estimated from the amplification of reference gene primers within the assay. To quantify the absolute abundance of each unique TCRbeta CDR3 rearrangement, sequence reads were collapsed and filtered. For each sample, productive Simpson clonality was calculated as the square root of Simpson's diversity index over productive rearrangements. Sourced from immuneACCESS, this table was stored by TCRdb with only in-frame sequences that have V and J called. A share of the clones is absent; for the studies checked, an unresolved V gene accounts for under half, and the remainder has no known explanation. That table gives V, J and clone size, and the DNA gave D and trimming. The sample records 150,000 to 200,000 clones, about 86% of which are singletons. The leading ten clones occupy over 9% of the sample.

In Seattle, one collaborating source enrolled patients while the infection was active and tracked those patients longitudinally over the course of disease. Collaborating institutions collected whole blood in K2EDTA tubes following their own protocols. For TCRbeta analysis, collaborators shipped samples as frozen whole blood, isolated PBMCs, or DNA extracted from either of those sample types. The germline V gene encodes CDR1 SEHNR and CDR2 FQNEAQ (reference sequence). The CDR3 contains 15 residues, cysteine and phenylalanine counted. Only the CDR3 part of the read is kept: 45 bases, read in frame from the first base. The germline ends are 15 bases apart after V is trimmed by 6 bases and J by 3 bases. To note about this clone: Its antigen is still unknown. No per-base quality is available; no much larger clone lies one base away.

This TCR was recovered from a woman in her 70s with COVID-19, enrolled during active disease. Input material: peripheral blood. The chain is encoded by TRBV7-9 joined to TRBJ2-1, with TRBD2 perhaps the D gene, on 5 matching bases. The CDR3 loop reads CASRLSVGGYNEQFF. The DNA sequence is as follows: TGTGCCAGCAGACTTAGCGTCGGCGGCTACAATGAGCAGTTCTTC.